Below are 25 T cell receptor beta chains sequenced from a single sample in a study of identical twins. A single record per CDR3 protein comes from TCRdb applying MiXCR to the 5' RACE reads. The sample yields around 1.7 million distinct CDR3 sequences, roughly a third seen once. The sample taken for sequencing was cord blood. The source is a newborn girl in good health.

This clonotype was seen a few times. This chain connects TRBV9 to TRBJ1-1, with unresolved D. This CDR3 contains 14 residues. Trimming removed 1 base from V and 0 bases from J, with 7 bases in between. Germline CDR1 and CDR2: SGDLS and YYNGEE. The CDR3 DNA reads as TGTGCCAGCAGCGTACGGGGTATGAACACTGAAGCTTTCTTT. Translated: CASSVRGMNTEAFF.

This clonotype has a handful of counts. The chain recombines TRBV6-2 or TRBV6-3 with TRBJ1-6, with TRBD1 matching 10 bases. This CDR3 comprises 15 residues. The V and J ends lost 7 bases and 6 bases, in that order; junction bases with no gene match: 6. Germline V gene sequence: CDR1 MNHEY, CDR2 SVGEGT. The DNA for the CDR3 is TGTGCCAGCACACCGACAGGGGGCCTTAATTCACCCCTCCACTTT. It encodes CASTPTGGLNSPLHF.

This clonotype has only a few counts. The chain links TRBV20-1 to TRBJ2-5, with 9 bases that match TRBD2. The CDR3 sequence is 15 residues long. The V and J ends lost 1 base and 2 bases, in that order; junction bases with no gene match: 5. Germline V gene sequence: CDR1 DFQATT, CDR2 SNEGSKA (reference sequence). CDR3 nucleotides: TGCAGTGCTAGAGGGCTAGCGGGATCTCAAGAGACCCAGTACTTC. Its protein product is CSARGLAGSQETQYF.

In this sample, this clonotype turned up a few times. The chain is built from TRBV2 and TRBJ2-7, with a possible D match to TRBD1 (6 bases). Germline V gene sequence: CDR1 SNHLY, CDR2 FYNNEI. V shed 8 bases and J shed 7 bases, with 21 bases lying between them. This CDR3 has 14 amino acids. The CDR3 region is CASSSQRRDNEQYF. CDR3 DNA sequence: TGTGCCAGCTCCTCCCAACGACGGGACAATGAGCAGTACTTC.

CDR3 protein: CASRPDNNEQFF. The CDR3 coding sequence is TGCGCCAGCAGACCGGACAACAATGAGCAGTTCTTC. The V gene is TRBV5-1, the J gene TRBJ2-1; the D gene is possibly TRBD1 (5 bases). V was cut by 5 bases and J by 5 bases, with 8 bases left in between. Germline assignment: CDR1 SGHRS and CDR2 YFSETQ. This CDR3 region has 12 residues.

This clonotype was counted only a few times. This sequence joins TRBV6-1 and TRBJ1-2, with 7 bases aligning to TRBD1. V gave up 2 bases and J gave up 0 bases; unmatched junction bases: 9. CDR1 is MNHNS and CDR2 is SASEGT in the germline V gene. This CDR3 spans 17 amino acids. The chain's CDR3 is CASSERQGMASNYGYTF. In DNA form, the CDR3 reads TGTGCCAGCAGTGAAAGACAGGGAATGGCATCTAACTATGGCTACACCTTC.

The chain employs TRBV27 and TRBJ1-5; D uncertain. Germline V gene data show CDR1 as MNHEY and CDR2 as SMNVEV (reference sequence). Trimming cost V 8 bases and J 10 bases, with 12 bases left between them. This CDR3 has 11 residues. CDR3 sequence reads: CASGPGGPQHF. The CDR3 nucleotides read TGTGCCAGCGGGCCTGGAGGACCCCAGCATTTT.

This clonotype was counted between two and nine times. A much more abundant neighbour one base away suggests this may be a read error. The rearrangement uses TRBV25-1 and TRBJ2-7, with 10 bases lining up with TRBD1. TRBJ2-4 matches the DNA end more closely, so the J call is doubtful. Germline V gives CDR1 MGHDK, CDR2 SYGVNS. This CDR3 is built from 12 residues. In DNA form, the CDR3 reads TGTGCCAGCAGGACAGGGGGCAACATTCAGTACTTC. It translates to CASRTGGNIQYF.

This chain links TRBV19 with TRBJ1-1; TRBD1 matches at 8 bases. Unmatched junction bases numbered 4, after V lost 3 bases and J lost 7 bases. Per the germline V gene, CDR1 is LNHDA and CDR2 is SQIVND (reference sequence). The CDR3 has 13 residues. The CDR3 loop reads CASSIRTGNEAFF. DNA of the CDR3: TGTGCCAGTAGTATCAGGACAGGGAATGAAGCTTTCTTT.

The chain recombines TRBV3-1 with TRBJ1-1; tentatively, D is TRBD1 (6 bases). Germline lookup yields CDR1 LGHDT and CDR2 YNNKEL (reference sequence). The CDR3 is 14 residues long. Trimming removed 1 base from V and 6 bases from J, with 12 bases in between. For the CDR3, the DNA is TGTGCCAGCAGCCAAGGGCACAGGGACGCTGAAGCTTTCTTT. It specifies CASSQGHRDAEAFF.

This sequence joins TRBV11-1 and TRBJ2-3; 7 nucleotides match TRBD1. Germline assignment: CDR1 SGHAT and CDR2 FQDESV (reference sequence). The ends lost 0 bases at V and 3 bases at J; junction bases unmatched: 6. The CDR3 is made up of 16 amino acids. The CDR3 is CASSLALGGETDTQYF. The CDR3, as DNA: TGTGCCAGCAGCTTAGCGTTAGGGGGCGAGACAGATACGCAGTATTTT.

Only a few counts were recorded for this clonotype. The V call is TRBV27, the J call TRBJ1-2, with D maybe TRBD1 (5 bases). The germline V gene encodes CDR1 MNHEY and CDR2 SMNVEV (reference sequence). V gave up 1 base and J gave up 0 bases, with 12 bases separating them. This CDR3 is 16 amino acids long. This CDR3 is CASSLLRDRSNYGYTF. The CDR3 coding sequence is TGTGCCAGCAGTTTATTGAGGGACCGCTCTAACTATGGCTACACCTTC.

This CDR3 reads CASSETGGEQYF. In nucleotides, the CDR3 is TGTGCCAGCAGTGAAACAGGGGGCGAGCAGTACTTC. J is TRBJ2-7 and V is TRBV27; TRBD1 agrees at 8 bases. Germline V CDR1 and CDR2: MNHEY, SMNVEV (reference sequence). Unmatched junction bases numbered 3, after V lost 5 bases and J lost 6 bases. This CDR3 comprises 12 residues.

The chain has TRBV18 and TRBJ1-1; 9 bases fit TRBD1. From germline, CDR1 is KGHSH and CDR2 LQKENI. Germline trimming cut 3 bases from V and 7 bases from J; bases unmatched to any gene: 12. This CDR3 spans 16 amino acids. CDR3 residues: CASSPSGQGFVGEAFF. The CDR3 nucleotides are TGTGCCAGCTCACCTTCGGGACAGGGTTTTGTAGGTGAAGCTTTCTTT.

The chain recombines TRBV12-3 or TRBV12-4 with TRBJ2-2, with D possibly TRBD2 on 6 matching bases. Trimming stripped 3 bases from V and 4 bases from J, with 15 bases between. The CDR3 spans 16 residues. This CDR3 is CASSLGGGRSTGELFF. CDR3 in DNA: TGTGCCAGCAGTTTGGGTGGGGGGAGGAGCACCGGGGAGCTGTTTTTT.

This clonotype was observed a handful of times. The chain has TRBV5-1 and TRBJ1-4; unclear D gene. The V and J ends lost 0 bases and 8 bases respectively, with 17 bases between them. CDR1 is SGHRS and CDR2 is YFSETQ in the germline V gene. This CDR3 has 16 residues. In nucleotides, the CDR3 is TGCGCCAGCAGCTTGGATAATGGCAGGTCGGGAGAAAAACTGTTTTTT. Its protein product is CASSLDNGRSGEKLFF.

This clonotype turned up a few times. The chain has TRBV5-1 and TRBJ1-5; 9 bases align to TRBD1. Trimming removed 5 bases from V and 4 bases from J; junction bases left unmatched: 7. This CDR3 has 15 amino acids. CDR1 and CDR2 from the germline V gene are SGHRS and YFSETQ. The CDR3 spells CASRPGQGRNQPQHF. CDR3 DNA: TGCGCCAGCAGACCAGGACAGGGGAGAAATCAGCCCCAGCATTTT.

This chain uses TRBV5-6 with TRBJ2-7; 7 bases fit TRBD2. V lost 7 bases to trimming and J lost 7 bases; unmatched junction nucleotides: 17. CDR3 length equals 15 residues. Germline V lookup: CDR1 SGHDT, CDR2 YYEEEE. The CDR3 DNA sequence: TGTGCCAGCCGGCTAGCGGCGGGCTCCTACAATGAGCAGTACTTC. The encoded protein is CASRLAAGSYNEQYF.

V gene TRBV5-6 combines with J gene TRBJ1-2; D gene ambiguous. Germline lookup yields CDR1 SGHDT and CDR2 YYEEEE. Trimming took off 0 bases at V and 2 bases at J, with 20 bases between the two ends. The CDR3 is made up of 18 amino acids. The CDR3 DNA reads TGTGCCAGCAGCTTGGCCCAATTGTGGGGTGAGCAGAACTATGGCTACACCTTC. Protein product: CASSLAQLWGEQNYGYTF.

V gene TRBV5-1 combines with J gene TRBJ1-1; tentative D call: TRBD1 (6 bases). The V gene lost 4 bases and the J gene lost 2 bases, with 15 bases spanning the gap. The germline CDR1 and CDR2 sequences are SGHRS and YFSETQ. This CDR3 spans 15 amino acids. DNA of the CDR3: TGCGCCAGCAGCGGAGCAACAGGGACAAACACTGAAGCTTTCTTT. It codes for CASSGATGTNTEAFF.

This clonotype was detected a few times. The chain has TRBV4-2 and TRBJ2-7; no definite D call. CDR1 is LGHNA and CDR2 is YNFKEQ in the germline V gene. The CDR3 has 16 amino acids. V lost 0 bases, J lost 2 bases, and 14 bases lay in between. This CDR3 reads CASSQDLRELPYEQYF. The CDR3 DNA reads TGTGCCAGCAGCCAAGATCTCCGAGAACTCCCCTACGAGCAGTACTTC.

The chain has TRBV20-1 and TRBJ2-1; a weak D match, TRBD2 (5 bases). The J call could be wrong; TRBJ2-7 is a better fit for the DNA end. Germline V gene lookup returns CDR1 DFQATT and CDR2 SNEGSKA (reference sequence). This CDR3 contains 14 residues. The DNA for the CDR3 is TGCAGTGCGAGCGACCTGGACTCCTACAATGAGCAGTACTTC. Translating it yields CSASDLDSYNEQYF.

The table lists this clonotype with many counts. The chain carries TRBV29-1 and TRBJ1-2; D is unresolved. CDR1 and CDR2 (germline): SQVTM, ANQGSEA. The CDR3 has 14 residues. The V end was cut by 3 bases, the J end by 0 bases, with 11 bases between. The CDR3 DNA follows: TGCAGCGTTGAGGCGACGGCAGCTAACTATGGCTACACCTTC. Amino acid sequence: CSVEATAANYGYTF.

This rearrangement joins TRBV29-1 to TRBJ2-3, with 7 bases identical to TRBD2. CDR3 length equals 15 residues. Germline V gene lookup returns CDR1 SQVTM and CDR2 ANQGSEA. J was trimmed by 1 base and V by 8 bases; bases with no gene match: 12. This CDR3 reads CSYKPLGRGTDTQYF. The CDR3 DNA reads TGCAGCTACAAGCCGCTAGGGAGGGGCACAGATACGCAGTATTTT.

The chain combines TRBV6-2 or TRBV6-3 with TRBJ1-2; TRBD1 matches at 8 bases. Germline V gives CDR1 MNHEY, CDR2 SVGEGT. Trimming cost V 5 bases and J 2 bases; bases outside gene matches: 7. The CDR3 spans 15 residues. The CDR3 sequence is CASSALSGGNYGYTF. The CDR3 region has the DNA TGTGCCAGCAGTGCCCTATCAGGGGGCAACTATGGCTACACCTTC.